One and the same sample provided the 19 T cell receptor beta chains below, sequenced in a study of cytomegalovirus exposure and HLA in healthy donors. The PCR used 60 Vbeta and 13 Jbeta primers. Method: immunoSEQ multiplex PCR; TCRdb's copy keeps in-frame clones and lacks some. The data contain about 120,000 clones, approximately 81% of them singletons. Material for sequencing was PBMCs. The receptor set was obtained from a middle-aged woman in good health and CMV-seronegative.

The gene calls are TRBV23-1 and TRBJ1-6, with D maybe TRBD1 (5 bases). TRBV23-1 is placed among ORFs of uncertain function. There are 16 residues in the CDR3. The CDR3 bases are TGCGGGGAAAGCGTGGCAGGGCCCCTTCTTAATTCACCCCTCCACTTT. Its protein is CGESVAGPLLNSPLHF.

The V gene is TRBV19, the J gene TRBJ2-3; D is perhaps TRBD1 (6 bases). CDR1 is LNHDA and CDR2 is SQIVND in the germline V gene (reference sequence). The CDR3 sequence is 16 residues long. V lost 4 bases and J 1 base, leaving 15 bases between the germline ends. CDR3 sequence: CASSTRGAGGTDTQYF. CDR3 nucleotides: TGTGCCAGTAGTACCCGTGGGGCAGGGGGCACAGATACGCAGTATTTT. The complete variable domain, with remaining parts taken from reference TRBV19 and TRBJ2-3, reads DGGITQSPKYLFRKEGQNVTLSCEQNLNHDAMYWYRQDPGQGLRLIYYSQIVNDFQKGDIAEGYSVSREKKESFPLTVTSAQKNPTAFYLCASSTRGAGGTDTQYFGPGTRLTVL.

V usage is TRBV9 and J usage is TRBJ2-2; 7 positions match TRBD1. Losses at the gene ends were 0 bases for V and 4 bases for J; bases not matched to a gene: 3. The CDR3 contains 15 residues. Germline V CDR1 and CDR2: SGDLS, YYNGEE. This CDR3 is CASSVENRGTGELFF. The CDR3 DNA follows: TGTGCCAGCAGCGTAGAAAACAGGGGCACCGGGGAGCTGTTTTTT.

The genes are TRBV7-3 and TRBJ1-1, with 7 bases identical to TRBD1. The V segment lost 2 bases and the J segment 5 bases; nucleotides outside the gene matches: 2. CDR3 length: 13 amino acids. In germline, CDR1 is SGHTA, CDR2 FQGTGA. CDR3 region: CASSLQGGTEAFF. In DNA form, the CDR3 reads TGTGCCAGCAGCTTACAGGGGGGTACTGAAGCTTTCTTT.

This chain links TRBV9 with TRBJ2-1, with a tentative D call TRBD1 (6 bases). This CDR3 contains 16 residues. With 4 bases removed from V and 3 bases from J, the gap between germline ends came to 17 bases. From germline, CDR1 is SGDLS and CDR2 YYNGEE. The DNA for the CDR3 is TGTGCCAGCAGCCCTTTCCTGATAGGGGGCTACAATGAGCAGTTCTTC. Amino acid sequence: CASSPFLIGGYNEQFF.

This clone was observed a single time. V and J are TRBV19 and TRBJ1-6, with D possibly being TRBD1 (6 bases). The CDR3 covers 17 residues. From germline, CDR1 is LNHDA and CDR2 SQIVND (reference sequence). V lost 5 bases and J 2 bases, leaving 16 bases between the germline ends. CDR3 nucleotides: TGTGCCAGTAGTGCAGACAGGCTCCGTGCCTATAATTCACCCCTCCACTTT. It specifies CASSADRLRAYNSPLHF.

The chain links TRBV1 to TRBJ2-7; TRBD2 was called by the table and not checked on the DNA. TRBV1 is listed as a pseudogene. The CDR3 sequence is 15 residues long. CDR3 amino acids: CTSRQRLAGNYEQYF. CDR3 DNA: TGCACCAGCAGACAAAGACTAGCGGGGAACTACGAGCAGTACTTC.

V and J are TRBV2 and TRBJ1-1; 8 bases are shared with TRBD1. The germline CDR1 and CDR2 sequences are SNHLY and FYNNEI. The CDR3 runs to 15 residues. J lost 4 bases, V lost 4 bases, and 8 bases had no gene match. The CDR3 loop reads CASSGSWTGTTEAFF. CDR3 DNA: TGTGCCAGCAGTGGAAGCTGGACAGGGACCACTGAAGCTTTCTTT.

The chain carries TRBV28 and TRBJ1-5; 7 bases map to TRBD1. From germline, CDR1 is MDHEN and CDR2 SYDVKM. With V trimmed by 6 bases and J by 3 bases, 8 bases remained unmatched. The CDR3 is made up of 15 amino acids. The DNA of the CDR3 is TGTGCCAGCAGCCCCACAGGGACAGTCAATCAGCCCCAGCATTTT. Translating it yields CASSPTGTVNQPQHF.

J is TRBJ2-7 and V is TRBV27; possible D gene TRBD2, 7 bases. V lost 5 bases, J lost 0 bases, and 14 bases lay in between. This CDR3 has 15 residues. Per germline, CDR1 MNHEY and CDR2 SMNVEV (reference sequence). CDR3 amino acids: CASSKGGMTSYEQYF. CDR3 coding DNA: TGTGCCAGCAGTAAGGGGGGGATGACCTCCTACGAGCAGTACTTC.

The CDR3 DNA reads as TGCGCCAGCAGTGAAGCAGGGGTAGGTGAGACCCAGTACTTC. Encoded protein: CASSEAGVGETQYF. The chain has TRBV10-1 and TRBJ2-5; tentative D call: TRBD1 (6 bases). The CDR3 extends over 14 amino acids. The ends were cut back, 3 bases at V and 5 bases at J, with 13 bases in the middle. Looked up from germline, CDR1 is WNHNN and CDR2 is SYGVQD (reference sequence).

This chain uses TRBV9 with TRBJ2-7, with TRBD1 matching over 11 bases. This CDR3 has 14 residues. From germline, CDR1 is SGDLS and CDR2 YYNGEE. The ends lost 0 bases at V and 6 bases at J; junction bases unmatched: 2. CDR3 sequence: CASSVAGQGVEQYF. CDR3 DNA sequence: TGTGCCAGCAGCGTAGCGGGACAGGGGGTCGAGCAGTACTTC.

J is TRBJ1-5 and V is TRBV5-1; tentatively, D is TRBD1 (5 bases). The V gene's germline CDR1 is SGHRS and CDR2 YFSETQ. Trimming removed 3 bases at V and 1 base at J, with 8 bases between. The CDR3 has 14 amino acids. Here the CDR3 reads CASSWGDSNQPQHF. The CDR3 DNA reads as TGCGCCAGCAGCTGGGGGGACAGCAATCAGCCCCAGCATTTT.

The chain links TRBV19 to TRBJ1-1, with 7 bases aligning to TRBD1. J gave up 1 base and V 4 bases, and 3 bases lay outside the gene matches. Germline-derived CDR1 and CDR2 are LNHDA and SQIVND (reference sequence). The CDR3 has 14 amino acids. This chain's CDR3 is CASSTDRANTEAFF. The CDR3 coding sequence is TGTGCCAGTAGTACTGACAGGGCGAACACTGAAGCTTTCTTT. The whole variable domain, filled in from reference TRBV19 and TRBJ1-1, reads DGGITQSPKYLFRKEGQNVTLSCEQNLNHDAMYWYRQDPGQGLRLIYYSQIVNDFQKGDIAEGYSVSREKKESFPLTVTSAQKNPTAFYLCASSTDRANTEAFFGQGTRLTVV.

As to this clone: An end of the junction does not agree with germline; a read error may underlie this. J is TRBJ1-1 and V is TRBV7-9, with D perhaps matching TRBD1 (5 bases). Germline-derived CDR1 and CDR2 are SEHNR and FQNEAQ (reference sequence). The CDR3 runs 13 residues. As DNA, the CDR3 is TGTTCCAGCAGCTCCTCGGAGGGGACTGAAGCTTTCTTT. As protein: CSSSSSEGTEAFF.

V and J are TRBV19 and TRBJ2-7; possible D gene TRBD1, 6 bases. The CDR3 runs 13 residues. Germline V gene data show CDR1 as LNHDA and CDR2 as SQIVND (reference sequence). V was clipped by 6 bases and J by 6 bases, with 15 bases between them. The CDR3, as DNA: TGTGCCAGTAGCCCCGCGCAGGGGCGCGAGCAGTACTTC. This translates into CASSPAQGREQYF.

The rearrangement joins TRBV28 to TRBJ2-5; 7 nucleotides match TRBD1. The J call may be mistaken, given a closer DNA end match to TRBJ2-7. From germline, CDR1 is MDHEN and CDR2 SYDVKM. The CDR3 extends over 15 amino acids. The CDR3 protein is CASSLQGDSSYEQYF. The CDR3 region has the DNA TGTGCCAGCAGTTTGCAGGGGGACAGCTCCTACGAGCAGTACTTC.

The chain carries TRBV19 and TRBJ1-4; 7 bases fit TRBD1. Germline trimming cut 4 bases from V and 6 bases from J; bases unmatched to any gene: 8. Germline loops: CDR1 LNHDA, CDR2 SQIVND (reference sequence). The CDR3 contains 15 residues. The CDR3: CASSTSVGTDEKLFF. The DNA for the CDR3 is TGTGCCAGTAGTACGTCTGTGGGGACAGATGAAAAACTGTTTTTT. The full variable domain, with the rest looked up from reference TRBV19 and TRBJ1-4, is DGGITQSPKYLFRKEGQNVTLSCEQNLNHDAMYWYRQDPGQGLRLIYYSQIVNDFQKGDIAEGYSVSREKKESFPLTVTSAQKNPTAFYLCASSTSVGTDEKLFFGSGTQLSVL.

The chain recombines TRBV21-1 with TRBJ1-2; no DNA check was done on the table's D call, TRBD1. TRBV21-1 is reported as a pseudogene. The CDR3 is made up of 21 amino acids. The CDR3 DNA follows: TGTGCCAGCAGCAAAGAGGGGGTCTATCATGATACAGGGGGCGCAAACTATGGCTACACCTTC. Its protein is CASSKEGVYHDTGGANYGYTF.